Here is one T cell receptor (beta chain) with its context. The sample is drawn from a study of blood T cell repertoires in COVID-19. TCRdb's table, derived via immunoSEQ multiplex PCR, lists solely in-frame clones and lacks some. Of about 110,000 clones in the sample, about 91% are singletons; the top ten hold 0.88%. V was clipped by 2 bases and J by 4 bases, with 7 bases between them. Germline CDR1 reads KGHDR; CDR2 reads SFDVKD. The CDR3 totals 14 residues. This TCR came from a woman aged 45-65 years with active or convalescent COVID-19. The V and J genes are TRBV24-1 and TRBJ2-2, with D uncertain. Material: peripheral blood. CDR3 region: CATSDSPGTGELFF. DNA of the CDR3: TGTGCCACCAGTGATTCGCCGGGCACCGGGGAGCTGTTTTTT.